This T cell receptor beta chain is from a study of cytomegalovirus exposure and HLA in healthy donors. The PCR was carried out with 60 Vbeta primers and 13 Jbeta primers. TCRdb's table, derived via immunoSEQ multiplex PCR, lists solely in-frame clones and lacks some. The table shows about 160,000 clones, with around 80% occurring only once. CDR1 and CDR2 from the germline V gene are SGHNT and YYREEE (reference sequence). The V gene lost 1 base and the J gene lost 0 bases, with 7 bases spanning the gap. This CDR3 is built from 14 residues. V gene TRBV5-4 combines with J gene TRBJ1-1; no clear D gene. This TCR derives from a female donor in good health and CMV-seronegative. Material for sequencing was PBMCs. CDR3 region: CASSLPHLNTEAFF. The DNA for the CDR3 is TGTGCCAGCAGCTTGCCCCACTTGAACACTGAAGCTTTCTTT.